This T cell receptor beta chain was profiled in a study of blood T cell repertoires in COVID-19. Study-wide background: COVID-19 samples collected from the United States, Italy and Spain covered acute and convalescent phases. PBMCs, B-cell-depleted T cells, or T cells were the source of the cDNA or gDNA that made up the material.

Authors' processing steps: The assay estimated nucleated cells by amplifying reference gene primers. Sequencing used immunoSEQ multiplex PCR; TCRdb keeps in-frame clones, though not all of them. V, J and clone size derive from that table, while D and trimming were established from the DNA sequence. The repertoire holds 250,000 or so clones, with 87% as singletons. This clone was observed once. The CDR3 has 13 amino acids. V lost 4 bases, J lost 6 bases, and 12 bases lay in between. Germline CDR1 reads MDHEN; CDR2 reads SYDVKM. Sequencing used peripheral blood. The TCR was taken from a woman aged 40 to 50 who had recovered from COVID-19. V gene TRBV28 combines with J gene TRBJ1-2, with D maybe TRBD1 (5 bases). The DNA for the CDR3 is TGTGCCAGCAGTTCCGGCAGGGTCCATGGCTACACCTTC. It specifies CASSSGRVHGYTF.